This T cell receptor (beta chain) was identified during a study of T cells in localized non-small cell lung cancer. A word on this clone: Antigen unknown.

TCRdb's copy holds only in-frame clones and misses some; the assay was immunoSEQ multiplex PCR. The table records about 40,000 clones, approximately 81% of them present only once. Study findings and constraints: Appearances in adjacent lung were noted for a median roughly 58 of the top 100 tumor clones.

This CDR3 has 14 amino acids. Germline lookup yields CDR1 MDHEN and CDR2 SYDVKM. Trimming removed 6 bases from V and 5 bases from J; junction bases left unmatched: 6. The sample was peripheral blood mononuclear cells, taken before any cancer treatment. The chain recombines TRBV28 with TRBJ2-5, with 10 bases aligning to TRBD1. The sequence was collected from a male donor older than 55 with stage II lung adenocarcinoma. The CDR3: CASRGGTGAETQYF. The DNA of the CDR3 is TGTGCCAGCAGGGGGGGGACAGGGGCCGAGACCCAGTACTTC.